Sequencing of this TCR beta chain was carried out in a study of cytomegalovirus exposure and HLA in healthy donors. Overall study results and limits: The study flagged some 170 TCR beta chains as cytomegalovirus-associated.

The length of the CDR3 is 13 residues. The germline gives CDR1 MNHEY, CDR2 SMNVEV (reference sequence). Trimming stripped 1 base from V and 4 bases from J, with 6 bases between. Generated by immunoSEQ multiplex PCR, the TCRdb table keeps only in-frame clones and is missing some. Found here are around 190,000 clones, approximately 86% of them singletons; the top ten hold 6% to 8%. Worth noting for this clone: Its matching antigen is unknown.

The gene calls are TRBV27 and TRBJ2-3; weak D call: TRBD2 (6 bases). The clonotype originates from a man aged 25 to 40 in good health and CMV-seropositive. Sequenced input: PBMCs. The CDR3 loop reads CASSLWDSDTQYF. The CDR3 DNA follows: TGTGCCAGCAGTTTATGGGACTCAGATACGCAGTATTTT.